The 12 T cell receptor beta chains presented below share a single source sample, sequenced in a study of shared clonotypes between healthy human individuals. Produced via immunoSEQ multiplex PCR; TCRdb's table is partial and in-frame only. The table lists about a million clones, about 77% of them singletons. What was sequenced was memory CD4+ T cells sorted from blood. The subset here: CD45RA-negative fraction. These receptors all stem from a man aged 18 to 30 in good health.

This clone was counted a single time. This chain joins TRBV6-1 and TRBJ2-7; D gene ambiguous. The CDR3 totals 12 residues. Germline values: CDR1 MNHNS, CDR2 SASEGT. Trimming removed 5 bases at V and 0 bases at J, with 5 bases between. The CDR3 protein is CASSRSSYEQYF. DNA for the CDR3: TGTGCCAGCAGTCGGAGCTCCTACGAGCAGTACTTC.

The count of this clone is one. V is TRBV5-1 and J is TRBJ2-6; perhaps TRBD1 as D (5 bases). Trimming pared 0 bases from V and 0 bases from J, leaving 10 bases between. Germline assignment: CDR1 SGHRS and CDR2 YFSETQ. The length of the CDR3 is 17 residues. For the CDR3, the DNA is TGCGCCAGCAGCTTGGGACAGTCGAACTCTGGGGCCAACGTCCTGACTTTC. Residues: CASSLGQSNSGANVLTF.

This rearrangement joins TRBV10-2 to TRBJ2-5; 8 bases map to TRBD2. Germline CDR1 reads WSHSY; CDR2 reads SAAADI. The V and J ends lost 8 bases and 4 bases, in that order; junction bases with no gene match: 9. This CDR3 is built from 14 residues. CDR3 region: CASQAGGSGETQYF. The CDR3 nucleotides are TGCGCCAGCCAGGCGGGAGGATCTGGAGAGACCCAGTACTTC.

The chain joins TRBV5-1 to TRBJ1-5; a possible D gene is TRBD1 (6 bases). The germline V and J ends were trimmed by 6 bases and 3 bases, with 10 bases remaining between them. The CDR3 is made up of 13 amino acids. CDR1 SGHRS and CDR2 YFSETQ come from the germline V gene. The CDR3 is CASKGGDNQPQHF. CDR3 coding DNA: TGCGCCAGCAAAGGGGGTGACAATCAGCCCCAGCATTTT.

J is TRBJ2-2 and V is TRBV5-4, with D unresolved. The V end was cut by 3 bases, the J end by 7 bases, with 16 bases between. The CDR3 spans 15 residues. Per the germline V gene, CDR1 is SGHNT and CDR2 is YYREEE (reference sequence). CDR3 coding DNA: TGTGCCAGCAGCTCGTTTCTCGACACCCGCGGGGAGCTGTTTTTT. Protein product: CASSSFLDTRGELFF.

The rearrangement joins TRBV11-2 to TRBJ1-4; a possible D gene is TRBD1 (5 bases). V dropped 1 base and J dropped 5 bases, with 14 bases sitting between them. The germline V gene has CDR1 SGHAT and CDR2 FQNNGV. The CDR3 spans 16 residues. The CDR3 bases are TGTGCCAGCAGCTTAGGAGGGACGTCCGCGAATGAAAAACTGTTTTTT. This sequence encodes CASSLGGTSANEKLFF. The whole variable domain, filled in from reference TRBV11-2 and TRBJ1-4, reads EAGVAQSPRYKIIEKRQSVAFWCNPISGHATLYWYQQILGQGPKLLIQFQNNGVVDDSQLPKDRFSAERLKGVDSTLKIQPAKLEDSAVYLCASSLGGTSANEKLFFGSGTQLSVL.

The chain combines TRBV4-3 with TRBJ1-1; D unresolved. The V gene lost 7 bases and the J gene lost 4 bases, with 19 bases spanning the gap. There are 15 residues in the CDR3. Germline values: CDR1 LGHNA, CDR2 YSLEER. The CDR3 spells CASTPQLGSITEAFF. CDR3 sequence (DNA): TGCGCCAGCACCCCTCAATTAGGGTCCATCACTGAAGCTTTCTTT.

This chain connects TRBV9 to TRBJ2-1; 7 nucleotides line up with TRBD2. The CDR3 totals 15 residues. In germline, CDR1 is SGDLS, CDR2 YYNGEE. The trim removed 4 bases at V and 1 base at J, leaving 5 bases unmatched. The CDR3 sequence is CASSQTGGSYNEQFF. As DNA, the CDR3 is TGTGCCAGCAGCCAAACGGGGGGTTCCTACAATGAGCAGTTCTTC.

The chain joins TRBV27 to TRBJ2-7; TRBD1 is a possible D gene (6 bases). The germline V gene encodes CDR1 MNHEY and CDR2 SMNVEV (reference sequence). The CDR3 extends over 13 amino acids. Trimming removed 5 bases at V and 3 bases at J, with 11 bases between. CDR3 region: CASSRQVSYEQYF. CDR3 in DNA: TGTGCCAGCAGTCGACAGGTTAGCTACGAGCAGTACTTC.

V and J are TRBV4-1 and TRBJ1-6; no clear D. Per the germline V gene, CDR1 is MGHRA and CDR2 is YSYEKL. Deletions cut 8 bases from V and 5 bases from J, with 10 bases between. This CDR3 contains 13 residues. CDR3 protein: CASSWEDNSPLHF. CDR3 DNA sequence: TGCGCCAGCTCATGGGAGGATAATTCACCCCTCCACTTT.

The chain couples TRBV15 to TRBJ1-5; D is ambiguous. CDR3 length equals 16 residues. CDR1 is LNHNV and CDR2 is YYDKDF in the germline V gene (reference sequence). The V and J ends lost 1 base and 0 bases respectively, with 10 bases between them. The DNA of the CDR3 is TGTGCCACCAGCAGAGCTCTAGACGGTAGCAATCAGCCCCAGCATTTT. Encoded protein: CATSRALDGSNQPQHF.

V usage is TRBV5-1 and J usage is TRBJ1-4, with D unresolved. The CDR3 consists of 14 residues. The V gene's germline CDR1 is SGHRS and CDR2 YFSETQ. The germline V and J ends were trimmed by 4 bases and 0 bases, with 7 bases remaining between them. For the CDR3, the DNA is TGCGCCAGCAGCGCAACAGCAACTAATGAAAAACTGTTTTTT. Translated: CASSATATNEKLFF.